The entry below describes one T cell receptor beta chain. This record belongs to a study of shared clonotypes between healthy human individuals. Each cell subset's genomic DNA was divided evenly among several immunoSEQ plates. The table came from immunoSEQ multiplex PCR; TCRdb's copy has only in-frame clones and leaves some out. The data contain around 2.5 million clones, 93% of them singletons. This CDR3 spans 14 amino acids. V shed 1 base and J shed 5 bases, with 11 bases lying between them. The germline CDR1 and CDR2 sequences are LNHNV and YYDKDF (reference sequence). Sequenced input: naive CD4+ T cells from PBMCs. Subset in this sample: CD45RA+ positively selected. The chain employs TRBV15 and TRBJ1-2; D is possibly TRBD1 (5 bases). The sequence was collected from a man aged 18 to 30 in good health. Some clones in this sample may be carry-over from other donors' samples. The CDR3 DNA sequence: TGTGCCACCAGCAGAGGAGGGACGGGATATGGCTACACCTTC. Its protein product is CATSRGGTGYGYTF.